This note documents a single TCR beta chain sequence. The table came from immunoSEQ multiplex PCR; TCRdb's copy has only in-frame clones and leaves some out. In the table there are over 50,000 clones, 80% to 90% of which are singletons. The sample belongs to a study of T cell responses to AZD1222 COVID-19 vaccine. The V gene's germline CDR1 is SNHLY and CDR2 FYNNEI. Trimming cost V 8 bases and J 12 bases; bases outside gene matches: 10. This CDR3 spans 12 amino acids. Material: peripheral blood, obtained 28 days after the second AZD1222 dose. V usage is TRBV2 and J usage is TRBJ2-1, with 7 bases matching TRBD1. The clonotype was recovered from an adult who received the AZD1222 COVID-19 vaccine. This CDR3 reads CASGTDEKGQFF. DNA for the CDR3: TGTGCCAGCGGGACAGATGAAAAGGGGCAGTTCTTC. The whole variable domain, filled in from reference TRBV2 and TRBJ2-1, reads EPEVTQTPSHQVTQMGQEVILRCVPISNHLYFYWYRQILGQKVEFLVSFYNNEISEKSEIFDDQFSVERPDGSNFTLKIRSTKLEDSAMYFCASGTDEKGQFFGPGTRLTVL.